What follows are 8 T cell receptor beta chains derived from one specimen sequenced in a study of Ad26.COV2.S vaccination and SARS-CoV-2 variants. Sample treatment: 15 to 20 received Ad26.COV2.S at low or high dose, single or two shots; a few received placebo; per-sample allocation not given. Each sample was drawn 63 days after the first injection (of vaccine or placebo). The data were produced by immunoSEQ multiplex PCR, yet TCRdb's version contains in-frame clones alone and is incomplete. The table records 350,000 to 550,000 clones, 75% to 90% of them present only once. Here the sequenced sample was peripheral blood, taken in a trial of Ad26.COV2.S vaccine versus placebo. The receptors were gathered from a person aged 18-60 years who received the Ad26.COV2.S COVID-19 vaccine or a placebo.

This chain connects TRBV3-1 (or the pseudogene TRBV3-2) to TRBJ2-7; 10 nucleotides line up with TRBD1. The CDR3 has 14 residues. The germline gives CDR1 LGHDT, CDR2 YNNKEL (reference sequence). The ends lost 6 bases at V and 6 bases at J; junction bases unmatched: 8. CDR3 loop: CASRTGGLNSEQYF. In DNA, the CDR3 is TGTGCCAGCAGGACAGGGGGCTTGAATAGCGAGCAGTACTTC.

The sample holds a few counts of this clone. This chain joins TRBV5-6 and TRBJ1-6; 7 bases agree with TRBD1. Trimming cost V 3 bases and J 7 bases; bases outside gene matches: 4. The CDR3 loop spans 14 amino acids. CDR1 and CDR2 (germline): SGHDT, YYEEEE. For the CDR3, the DNA is TGTGCCAGCAGCTCAGAACAGGGGAATTCACCCCTCCACTTT. Residues: CASSSEQGNSPLHF.

This chain links TRBV5-1 with TRBJ1-1, with 9 bases that match TRBD1. CDR3 length: 15 amino acids. CDR1 SGHRS and CDR2 YFSETQ come from the germline V gene. The V gene end was trimmed by 4 bases and the J gene end by 0 bases; junction bases not matched to a gene: 4. The CDR3 DNA reads as TGCGCCAGCAGCAGACAGGGGGGGATGAACACTGAAGCTTTCTTT. This sequence encodes CASSRQGGMNTEAFF.

The chain recombines TRBV29-1 with TRBJ2-7; no definite D call. The CDR3 has 12 residues. V lost 6 bases and J lost 3, with 12 bases in between. From germline, CDR1 is SQVTM and CDR2 ANQGSEA. The CDR3 region is CSVADILYEQYV. In nucleotides, the CDR3 is TGCAGCGTCGCCGACATTCTCTACGAGCAGTACGTC.

J is TRBJ2-1 and V is TRBV6-5; TRBD2 agrees at 11 bases. CDR3 length: 15 amino acids. The germline gives CDR1 MNHEY, CDR2 SVGAGI. V was clipped by 5 bases and J by 1 base; unmatched bases: 1. The CDR3 nucleotides are TGTGCCAGCAGTACTAGCGGGAGATCCTACAATGAGCAGTTCTTC. Amino acid sequence: CASSTSGRSYNEQFF.

The chain recombines TRBV5-4 with TRBJ1-3, with 8 bases aligning to TRBD1. The CDR3 loop spans 16 amino acids. V gave up 4 bases and J gave up 2 bases; unmatched junction bases: 8. Germline loops: CDR1 SGHNT, CDR2 YYREEE (reference sequence). In nucleotides, the CDR3 is TGTGCCAGCAGCCCACGGCCGGGACAGGCTGGAAACACCATATATTTT. Protein product: CASSPRPGQAGNTIYF.

The chain links TRBV28 to TRBJ2-3; 10 bases fit TRBD2. The germline V gene encodes CDR1 MDHEN and CDR2 SYDVKM. The CDR3 sequence is 20 residues long. V was clipped by 4 bases and J by 0 bases; unmatched bases: 16. The CDR3 is CASSYPRLAGARASTDTQYF. Here the CDR3 DNA reads TGTGCCAGCAGTTACCCCCGGCTAGCGGGGGCCCGTGCTAGCACAGATACGCAGTATTTT.

The chain couples TRBV5-1 to TRBJ2-1; the match to TRBD1 covers 7 bases. The CDR3 length is 14 residues. The trim removed 6 bases at V and 8 bases at J, leaving 11 bases unmatched. Germline V gene lookup returns CDR1 SGHRS and CDR2 YFSETQ. CDR3 amino acids: CASTLRGLWDEQFF. As DNA, the CDR3 is TGCGCCAGCACTTTGAGGGGGCTTTGGGATGAGCAGTTCTTC.